Sequencing of this TCR beta chain was carried out in a study of tissue T cells after allogeneic stem cell transplantation. This clone has only a few counts. Here the gene names and germline are mouse. Described time point: mouse harvest day 7 after allogeneic transplant. Mouse grafts combined 10^7 T-cell-depleted bone marrow cells with 10^6 splenic CD5+ T cells. Clones were sequenced by immunoSEQ multiplex PCR, and TCRdb holds only the in-frame ones, with some missing. Of 6,500 to 8,000 clones listed, around 50% are singletons. The source is a female BALB/c mouse given C57BL/6 T cells with graft-versus-host disease after an allogeneic hematopoietic cell transplant. The sample consisted of gut tissue.

The DNA read from the CDR3 is TGTGCCAGCAGTCTGACAGTTAACCAAGACACCCAGTAC. Translation: CASSLTVNQDTQY. The entire CDR3 reads CASSLTVNQDTQYF. V and J are TRBV26 and TRBJ2-5, with D hard to call. The DNA ends 1 residue before the CDR3 does, and the rest of the CDR3 is filled in from the germline J gene. The CDR3 is 14 residues long. V lost 2 bases and J lost 0, with 6 bases in between. Germline V gene lookup returns CDR1 KGHPV and CDR2 FQNQEV (reference sequence).